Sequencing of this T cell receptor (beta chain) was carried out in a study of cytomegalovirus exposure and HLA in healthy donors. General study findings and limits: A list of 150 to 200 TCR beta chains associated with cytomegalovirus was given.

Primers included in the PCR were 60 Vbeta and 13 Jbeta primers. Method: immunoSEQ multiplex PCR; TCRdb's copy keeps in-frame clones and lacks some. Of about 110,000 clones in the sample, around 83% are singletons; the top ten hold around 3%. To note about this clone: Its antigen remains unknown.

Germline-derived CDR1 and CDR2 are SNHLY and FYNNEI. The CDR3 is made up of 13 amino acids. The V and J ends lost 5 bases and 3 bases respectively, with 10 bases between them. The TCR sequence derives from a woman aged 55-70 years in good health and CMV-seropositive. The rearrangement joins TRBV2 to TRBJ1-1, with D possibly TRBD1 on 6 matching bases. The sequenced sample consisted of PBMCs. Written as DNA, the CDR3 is TGTGCCAGCAGTACGGACAGAGACACTGAAGCTTTCTTT. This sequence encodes CASSTDRDTEAFF.